The clone carrying this TCR beta chain appeared a few times. Grouping used clinical history reported by participants in a survey and questionnaire. Some clones are missing from TCRdb's copy, which holds only in-frame ones; the method was immunoSEQ multiplex PCR. This table has 250,000 or so clones, roughly 85% appearing once. The sample belongs to a study of blood T cell repertoires in COVID-19. This receptor was taken from a woman aged 45 to 65 who had been exposed to COVID-19. Sample: PBMCs or T cells enriched from blood (not recorded which).

CDR3 coding DNA: TGCAGCGTTGAAGACCCAACGGAGGGGGCCTACTACAATGAGCAGTTCTTC. This translates into CSVEDPTEGAYYNEQFF. The rearrangement links TRBV29-1 to TRBJ2-1; D perhaps matches TRBD1 (7 bases). The germline V and J ends were trimmed by 0 bases and 3 bases, with 18 bases remaining between them. The CDR3 runs 17 residues. The V gene's germline CDR1 is SQVTM and CDR2 ANQGSEA.